The present T cell receptor beta chain was sequenced within a study of control samples from healthy donors and cancer patients. Repertoires were generated with immunoSEQ multiplex PCR, while TCRdb's copy carries only in-frame clones and drops some. The sample shows tens of thousands of clones, 88% of them seen only once. Between the trimmed V and J ends, which lost 1 base and 3 bases, there was a span of 10 bases. The germline V gene encodes CDR1 LNHNV and CDR2 YYDKDF (reference sequence). This CDR3 is 14 amino acids long. Sequencing used blood. The receptor's source is a woman in her seventies in good health. The chain couples TRBV15 to TRBJ2-7; D is uncertain. The DNA for the CDR3 is TGTGCCACCAGCAGAGCGCCCGGGTTCTACGAGCAGTACTTC. It codes for CATSRAPGFYEQYF.